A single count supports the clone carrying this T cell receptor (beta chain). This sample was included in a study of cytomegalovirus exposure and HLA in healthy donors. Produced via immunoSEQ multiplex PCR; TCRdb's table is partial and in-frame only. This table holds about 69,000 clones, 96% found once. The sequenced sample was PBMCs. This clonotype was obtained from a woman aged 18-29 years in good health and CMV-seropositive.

CDR3 in DNA: TGTGCCAGCAGCTTATCCGGGACAGGGGACAGCGAGCAGTACTTC. Translating gives CASSLSGTGDSEQYF. The chain joins TRBV25-1 to TRBJ2-7, with 10 bases fitting TRBD1. The CDR3 is 15 residues long. J was trimmed by 6 bases and V by 6 bases; bases with no gene match: 11. Germline V gene data show CDR1 as MGHDK and CDR2 as SYGVNS.